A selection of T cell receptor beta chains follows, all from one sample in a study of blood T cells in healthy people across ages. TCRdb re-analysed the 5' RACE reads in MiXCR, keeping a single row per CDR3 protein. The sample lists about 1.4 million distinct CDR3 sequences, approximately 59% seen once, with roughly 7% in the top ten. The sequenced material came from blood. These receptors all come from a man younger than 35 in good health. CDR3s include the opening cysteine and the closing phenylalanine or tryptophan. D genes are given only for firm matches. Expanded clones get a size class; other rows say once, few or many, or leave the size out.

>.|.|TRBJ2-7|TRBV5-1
TGCGCCAGCAGCTTGGGCGTGAGGGGGGGGACAGTTCTTCGAAGTGGATACGAGCAGTACTTC
CASSLGVRGGTVLRSGYEQYF
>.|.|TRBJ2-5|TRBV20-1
TGCAGTGCCCCCCCCGGGGGTACAGCTACTCAAGAGACCCAGTACTTC
CSAPPGGTATQETQYF
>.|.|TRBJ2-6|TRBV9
TGTGCCAGCAGCGTAGCTACCGGGGCTGGGGCCAACGTCCTGACTTTC
CASSVATGAGANVLTF
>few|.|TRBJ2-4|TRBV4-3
TGCGCCAGCAGCGGACGGGCGGGACTGGAGCAGTACTTC
CASSGRAGLEQYF
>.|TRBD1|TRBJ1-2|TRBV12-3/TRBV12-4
TGTGCCAGCACCATCATCATTACAGGGGGTAACTATGGCTACACCTTC
CASTIIITGGNYGYTF
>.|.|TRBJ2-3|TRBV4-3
TGCGCCAGCAGCCAAGATTGGTCGCAGCCATCTACGCAGTATTTT
CASSQDWSQPSTQYF
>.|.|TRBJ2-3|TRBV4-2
TGTGCCAGCAGCCCCCTAGGGGGGCGCGTGAGCACAGATACGCAGTATTTT
CASSPLGGRVSTDTQYF
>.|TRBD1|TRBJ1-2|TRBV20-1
TGCAGTGCTAGAACCGGACAGGCCAACTATGACTACACCTTC
CSARTGQANYDYTF
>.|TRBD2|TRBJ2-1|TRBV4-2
TGTGCCAGCAGCCAAGGACTAGCGGGAGATTACAATGAGCAGTTCTTC
CASSQGLAGDYNEQFF
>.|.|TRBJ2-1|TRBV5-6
TGTGCCAGCAGCTTGGTGGGGGATCTAATGGAGCAGTTCTTC
CASSLVGDLMEQFF
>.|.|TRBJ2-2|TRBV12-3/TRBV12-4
TGTGCCAGCAGTTTAAATGGCAGGGAGCTGTTTTTT
CASSLNGRELFF
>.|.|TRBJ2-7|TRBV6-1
TGTGCCAGCAGGGACCGGGACGCAGGGATTTACGAGCAGTACTTC
CASRDRDAGIYEQYF
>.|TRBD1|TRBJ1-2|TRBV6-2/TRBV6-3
TGTGCCAGCAGAGAAGGGGGCCGAGCTAACTATGGCTACACCTTC
CASREGGRANYGYTF
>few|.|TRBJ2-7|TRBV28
TGTGCCAGCAGCGACCGGGACACCGGCGAGCAGTACTTC
CASSDRDTGEQYF
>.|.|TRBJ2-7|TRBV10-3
TGTGCCATCAGTGAGTCGGCCAGCGGCCTGTCCTACGAGCAGTACTTC
CAISESASGLSYEQYF
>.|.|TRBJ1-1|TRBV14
TGTGCCAGCAGCCCAAATGCCCCAATTAGGGTTGCTTTCTTT
CASSPNAPIRVAFF
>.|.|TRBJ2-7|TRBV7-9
TGTGCCAGCAGCCGGTTCGAATCTACCTACGAGCAGTACTTC
CASSRFESTYEQYF
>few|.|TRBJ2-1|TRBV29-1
TGCAGCGTTGAAGGCCTAGCGTACAATGAGCAGTTCTTC
CSVEGLAYNEQFF
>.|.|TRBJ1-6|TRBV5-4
TGTGCCAGCAGCGCGGCCCGGAGGGGACGGTACAATTCACCCCTCCACTTT
CASSAARRGRYNSPLHF
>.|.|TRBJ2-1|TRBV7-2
TGTGCCAGCAGCTTAGCAGGGACCATTTACAATGAGCAGTTCTTC
CASSLAGTIYNEQFF
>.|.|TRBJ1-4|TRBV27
TGTGCCAGCAGTTCCCTGGAGGGCGCGGATGAAAAACTGTTTTTT
CASSSLEGADEKLFF
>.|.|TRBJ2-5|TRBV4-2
TGTGCCAGCAGCCAAGGGTGGGCCCGTGAGGTTGGAGAGACCCAGTACTTC
CASSQGWAREVGETQYF
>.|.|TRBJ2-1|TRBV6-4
TGTGCCAGCAGCGCCTCCGGAGGGGGAGGTGACAATGAGCAGTTCTTC
CASSASGGGGDNEQFF
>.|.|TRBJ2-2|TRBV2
TGTGCCACTAGACGGACCAACACCGGGGAGCTGTTTTTT
CATRRTNTGELFF
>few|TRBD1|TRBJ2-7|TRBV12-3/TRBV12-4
TGTGCCAGCAGTCTAAGGACAGGGGGTACGGACGAGCAGTACTTC
CASSLRTGGTDEQYF
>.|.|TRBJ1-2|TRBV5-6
TGTGCCAGCAGCCGGCGGGACCTACAGGCTAACTATGGCTACACCTTC
CASSRRDLQANYGYTF
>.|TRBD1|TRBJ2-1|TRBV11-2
TGTGCCAGCAGCACCCGGACAGGGGGAACCTACAATGAGCAGTTCTTC
CASSTRTGGTYNEQFF
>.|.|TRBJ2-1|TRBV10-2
TGCGCCAGCAGCCTTAAAGTAGGGGGAGTTGGTTACAATGAGCAGTTCTTC
CASSLKVGGVGYNEQFF
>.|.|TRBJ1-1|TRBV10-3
TGTGCCATCAAATCAGGGGCGAACACTGAAGCTTTCTTT
CAIKSGANTEAFF
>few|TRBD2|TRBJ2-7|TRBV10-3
TGTGCCATCAGTGAGAATAGCGGGGGGCCTCTGGGAATTTACGAGCAGTACTTC
CAISENSGGPLGIYEQYF
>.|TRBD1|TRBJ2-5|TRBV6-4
TGTGCCAGCAGTGTGGACAGGGGGAGTGGGGAGACCCAGTACTTC
CASSVDRGSGETQYF
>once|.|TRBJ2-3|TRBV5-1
TGTGCCAGCAGCCCCTACAACACGGCGGATACGCAGTATTTT
CASSPYNTADTQYF
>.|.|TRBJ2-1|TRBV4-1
TGCGCCAGCAGCCCCAACGAAGCCTACAATGAGCAGTTCTTC
CASSPNEAYNEQFF
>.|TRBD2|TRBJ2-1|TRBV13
TGTGCCAGCAGCTTAGGCCTGAGCGGGAGAATTTACAATGAGCAGTTCTTC
CASSLGLSGRIYNEQFF
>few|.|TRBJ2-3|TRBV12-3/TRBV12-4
TGTGCCAGCAGACCCCTGCTTCAGAGCGATGGAGGAGATACGCAGTATTTT
CASRPLLQSDGGDTQYF
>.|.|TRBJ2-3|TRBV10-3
TGTGCCATCAGTAGAGATTACACAGATACGCAGTATTTT
CAISRDYTDTQYF
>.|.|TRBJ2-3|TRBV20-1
TGCAGTGCTAGTGAGCCTCTGTCCGGACACGTTACAGATACGCAGTATTTT
CSASEPLSGHVTDTQYF
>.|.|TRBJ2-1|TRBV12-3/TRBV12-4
TGTGCCAGCAGCCCCGAGCGCCGCCCCGGTGAGCAGTTCTTC
CASSPERRPGEQFF
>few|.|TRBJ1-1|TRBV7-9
TGTGCCAGCAGCATCGGACAAAGGGGGATGAACACTGAAGCTTTCTTT
CASSIGQRGMNTEAFF
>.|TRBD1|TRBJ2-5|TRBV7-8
TGTGCCAGCAGCGGGGGGACAGGGTCCCAAGAGACCCAGTACTTC
CASSGGTGSQETQYF
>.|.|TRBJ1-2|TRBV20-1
TGCAGTGCTAGAGGTGGGAAGGACGATGGCTACACCTTC
CSARGGKDDGYTF
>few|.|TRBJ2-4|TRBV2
TGTGCCAGCAGTGGTACAGCCGGGCACATTCAGTACTTC
CASSGTAGHIQYF
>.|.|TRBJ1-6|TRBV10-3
TGTGCCATCAGTGAGTCCGGACAGAACTATAATTCGCCCCTCCACTTT
CAISESGQNYNSPLHF
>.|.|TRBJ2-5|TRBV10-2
TGCGCCAGCAGTGAGTTGGGTGTGGGGGAAGAGACCCAGTACTTC
CASSELGVGEETQYF
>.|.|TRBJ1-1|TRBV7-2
TGTGCCGGCAGCTTAGCGACTGTGAACACTGAAGCTTTCTTT
CAGSLATVNTEAFF
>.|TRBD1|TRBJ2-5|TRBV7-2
TGTGCCAGCAGCGAGGGACAGGGCAGGCAGACCCAGTACTTC
CASSEGQGRQTQYF
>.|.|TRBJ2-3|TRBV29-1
TGCAGCGCCGCACTCGGGAGCCCTAGCACAGATACGCAGTATTTT
CSAALGSPSTDTQYF
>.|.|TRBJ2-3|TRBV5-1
TGCGCCAGCAGCTTGGAAGGACTTGAAGGGACAGATACGCAGTATTTT
CASSLEGLEGTDTQYF
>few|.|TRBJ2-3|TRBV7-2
TGTGCCAGCAGCTTTGAGGTTATGGATACGCAGTATTTT
CASSFEVMDTQYF
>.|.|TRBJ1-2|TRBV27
TGTGCCAGCAGTTTTACACCAACAGGGATCTATGGCTACACCTTC
CASSFTPTGIYGYTF
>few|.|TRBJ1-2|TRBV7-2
TGTGCCACTAGTCCGGGACAATTTAATGGCTACACCTTC
CATSPGQFNGYTF
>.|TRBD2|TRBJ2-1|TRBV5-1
TGCGCCAGCAGCCTGGGTACTAGCGGGAGATGGAATGAGCAGTTCTTC
CASSLGTSGRWNEQFF
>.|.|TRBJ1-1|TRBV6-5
TGTGCCAGGGGGGGTCAACTAATAATGAACACTGAAGCTTTCTTT
CARGGQLIMNTEAFF
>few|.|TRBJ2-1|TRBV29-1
TGCAGCGTTAGGGTCCCCTCCTACAATGAGCAGTTCTTC
CSVRVPSYNEQFF
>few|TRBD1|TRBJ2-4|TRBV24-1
TGTGCCACCTGGGGACAGGGATGCATTCAGTACTTC
CATWGQGCIQYF
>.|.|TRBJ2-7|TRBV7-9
TGTGCCAGCAGCACCATAGCGTGGGGCTCCTACGAGCAGTACTTC
CASSTIAWGSYEQYF
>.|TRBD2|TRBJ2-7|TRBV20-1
TGCAGTGCTAGAGATTCCAGCGGGAGCTCCTACGAGCAGTACTTC
CSARDSSGSSYEQYF
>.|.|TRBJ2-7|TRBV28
TGTGCCAGCAGTTTGCGGCAGCTTGGGAACGAGCAGTACTTC
CASSLRQLGNEQYF
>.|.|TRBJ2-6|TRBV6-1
TGTGCCAGCAGTACCCGTTTTTTTCAAGGGAAGTACGGGGCCAACGTCCTGACTTTC
CASSTRFFQGKYGANVLTF
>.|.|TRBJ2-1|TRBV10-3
TGTGCCATCAGTGAGGTTAGCGTCACCTACAATGAGCAGTTCTTC
CAISEVSVTYNEQFF